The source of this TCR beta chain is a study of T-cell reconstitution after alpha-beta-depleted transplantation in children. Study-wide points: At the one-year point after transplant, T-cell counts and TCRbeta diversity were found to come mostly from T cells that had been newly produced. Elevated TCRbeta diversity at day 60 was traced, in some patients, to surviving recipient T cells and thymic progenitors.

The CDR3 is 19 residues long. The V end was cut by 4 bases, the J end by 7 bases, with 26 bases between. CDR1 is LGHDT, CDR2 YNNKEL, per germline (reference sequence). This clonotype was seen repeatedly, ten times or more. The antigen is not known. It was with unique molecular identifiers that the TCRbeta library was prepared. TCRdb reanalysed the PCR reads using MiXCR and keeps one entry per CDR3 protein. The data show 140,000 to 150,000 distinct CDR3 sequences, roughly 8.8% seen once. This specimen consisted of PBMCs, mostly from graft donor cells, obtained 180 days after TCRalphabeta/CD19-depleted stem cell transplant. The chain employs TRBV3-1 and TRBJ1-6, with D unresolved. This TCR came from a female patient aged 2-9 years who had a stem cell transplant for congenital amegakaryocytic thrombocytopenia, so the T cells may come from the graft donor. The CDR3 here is CASSRTHLFISSKNSPLHF. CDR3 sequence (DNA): TGTGCCAGCAGCCGGACCCACCTTTTCATTTCTTCTAAAAATTCACCCCTCCACTTT.